This T cell receptor (beta chain) was identified in a study of blood T cell repertoires in COVID-19. Those enrolled, adults aged about 18 to 89 years, came from some 25 US areas. Among Cohort 3 donors, those recovered had two negative PCRs, clearance, or symptom resolution. The germline V gene has CDR1 SGHAT and CDR2 FQDESV (reference sequence). Trimming at V came to 4 bases and at J to 6 bases, leaving 6 bases not matched to a gene. The CDR3 covers 14 residues. Study processing details: Reference gene primer amplification gave estimated nucleated cell counts. Produced via immunoSEQ multiplex PCR; TCRdb's table is partial and in-frame only. From that table come the V and J calls and clone size; the DNA was used to work out D and trimming. Of roughly 290,000 clones listed, 87% were seen once; the top ten hold 6% to 6.5%.

The chain couples TRBV11-1 to TRBJ2-5; 9 positions match TRBD1. The sample consisted of PBMCs or T cells enriched from blood (not recorded which). The clonotype originates from a woman aged 40-49 years who had recovered from COVID-19. CDR3 residues: CASSSTGGWKTQYF. DNA of the CDR3: TGTGCCAGCAGCTCAACAGGGGGCTGGAAGACCCAGTACTTC. The full variable domain, with the rest looked up from reference TRBV11-1 and TRBJ2-5, is EAEVAQSPRYKITEKSQAVAFWCDPISGHATLYWYRQILGQGPELLVQFQDESVVDDSQLPKDRFSAERLKGVDSTLKIQPAELGDSAMYLCASSSTGGWKTQYFGPGTRLLVL.